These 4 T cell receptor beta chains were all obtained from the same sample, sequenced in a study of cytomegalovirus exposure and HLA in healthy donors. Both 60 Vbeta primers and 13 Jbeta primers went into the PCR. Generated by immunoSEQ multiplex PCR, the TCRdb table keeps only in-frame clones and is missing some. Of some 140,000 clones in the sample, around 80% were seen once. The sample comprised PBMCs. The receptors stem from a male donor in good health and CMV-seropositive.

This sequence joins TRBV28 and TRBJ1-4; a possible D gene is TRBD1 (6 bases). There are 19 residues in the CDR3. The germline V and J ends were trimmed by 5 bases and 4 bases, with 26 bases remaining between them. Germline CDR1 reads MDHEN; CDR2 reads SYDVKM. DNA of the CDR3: TGTGCCAGCAGTCCTCCAGGGGTTCGTCTTGCCCGCGTTAATGAAAAACTGTTTTTT. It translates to CASSPPGVRLARVNEKLFF.

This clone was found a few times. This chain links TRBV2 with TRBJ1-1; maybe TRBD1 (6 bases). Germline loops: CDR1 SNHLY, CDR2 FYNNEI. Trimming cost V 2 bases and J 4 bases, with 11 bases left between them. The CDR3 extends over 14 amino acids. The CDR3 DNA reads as TGTGCCAGCAGTGAAAAAGGACAGCTCACTGAAGCTTTCTTT. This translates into CASSEKGQLTEAFF.

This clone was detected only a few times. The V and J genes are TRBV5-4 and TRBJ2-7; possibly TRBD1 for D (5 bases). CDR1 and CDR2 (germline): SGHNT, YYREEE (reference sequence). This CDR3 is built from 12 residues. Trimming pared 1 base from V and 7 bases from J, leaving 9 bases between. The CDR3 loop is CASSLPRDEQYF. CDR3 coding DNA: TGTGCCAGCAGCTTGCCCAGGGATGAGCAGTACTTC.

The CDR3 is CASSLTGTETQYF. The CDR3 DNA is TGTGCCAGCAGCCTGACAGGGACCGAGACCCAGTACTTC. The rearrangement links TRBV6-1 to TRBJ2-5; 7 nucleotides line up with TRBD1. The V and J ends lost 6 bases and 5 bases, in that order; junction bases with no gene match: 6. The CDR3 is made up of 13 amino acids. From germline, CDR1 is MNHNS and CDR2 SASEGT.